The 26 T cell receptor beta chains given below trace back to one sample, sequenced in a study of CD8+CD57+ T cells in acquired aplastic anemia. Investigators profiled TCR beta VDJ and CDR3 from genomic DNA template. MiXCR, applied by TCRdb to the reads, yields one record per CDR3 protein. The sample holds 250,000 to 300,000 distinct CDR3 sequences, roughly 53% seen once. CD8+CD57+ cell expansion had been shown by flow cytometry in patients chosen for sequencing. The sequencing sample was made of sorted CD4+, CD8+, or CD8+CD57+ T cells (not recorded which) from PBMCs. These receptors were obtained from a human donor with aplastic anemia.

The chain links TRBV9 to TRBJ2-7; possible D gene TRBD1, 7 bases. V shed 1 base and J shed 3 bases, with 14 bases lying between them. Looked up from germline, CDR1 is SGDLS and CDR2 is YYNGEE. The CDR3 runs 15 residues. CDR3 protein: CASSVNPGGSYEQYF. The CDR3, as DNA: TGTGCCAGCAGCGTAAACCCAGGGGGGAGCTACGAGCAGTACTTC.

The gene calls are TRBV20-1 and TRBJ1-1; D is unresolved. Trimming shortened V by 2 bases and J by 3 bases, and 10 bases separated the two germline ends. The germline CDR1 and CDR2 sequences are DFQATT and SNEGSKA (reference sequence). This CDR3 spans 13 amino acids. DNA of the CDR3: TGCAGTGCTAGATCCGGAAGATACACTGAAGCTTTCTTT. It yields the protein CSARSGRYTEAFF.

This chain joins TRBV20-1 and TRBJ2-7; D is uncertain. The CDR3 sequence is 12 residues long. V was clipped by 2 bases and J by 3 bases, with 8 bases between them. Looked up from germline, CDR1 is DFQATT and CDR2 is SNEGSKA (reference sequence). This CDR3 reads CSARPNNYEQYF. The DNA of the CDR3 is TGCAGTGCTAGACCTAACAACTACGAGCAGTACTTC.

This chain connects TRBV2 to TRBJ1-2, with D possibly TRBD1 on 5 matching bases. Germline V gene sequence: CDR1 SNHLY, CDR2 FYNNEI. The CDR3 is 13 residues long. The germline V and J ends were trimmed by 4 bases and 8 bases, with 14 bases remaining between them. The CDR3 sequence is CASSVIQVEGYTF. In nucleotides, the CDR3 is TGTGCCAGCAGTGTAATACAGGTGGAGGGCTACACCTTC.

This clonotype was recorded a few times. The CDR3 DNA follows: TGTGCCAGCAGTGTGGGCGGACCCTACGAGCAGTACTTC. This gives the protein CASSVGGPYEQYF. The chain combines TRBV2 with TRBJ2-7; the D is unclear. The CDR3 totals 13 residues. Between the trimmed V and J ends, which lost 4 bases and 2 bases, there was a span of 9 bases. Germline values: CDR1 SNHLY, CDR2 FYNNEI.

In DNA, the CDR3 is TGCAGCGTTGGAACTAGCGGGGGTCAGTTTTTT. The encoded protein is CSVGTSGGQFF. The V gene is TRBV29-1, the J gene TRBJ2-2; 11 nucleotides align to TRBD2. The V gene end was trimmed by 4 bases and the J gene end by 16 bases; junction bases not matched to a gene: 5. Germline values: CDR1 SQVTM, CDR2 ANQGSEA. The CDR3 is 11 residues long.

A word on this clonotype: The DNA is omitted, as the CDR3 cannot be located on it reliably, and the CDR3 follows TCRdb's listing. The chain uses TRBV6-1 and TRBJ1-1. Germline-derived CDR1 and CDR2 are MNHNS and SASEGT. The CDR3 spans 21 amino acids, including both terminal residues. This chain's CDR3 is CASSDSPRRGSTSDGNTEAFF.

This chain links TRBV7-8 with TRBJ1-5; D gene unclear. The germline V gene encodes CDR1 SGHVS and CDR2 FQNEAQ. This CDR3 contains 14 residues. Trimming removed 2 bases from V and 1 base from J, with 6 bases in between. CDR3 sequence: CASSLPQSNQPQHF. CDR3 DNA sequence: TGTGCCAGCAGCTTACCACAGAGCAATCAGCCCCAGCATTTT.

The chain employs TRBV15 and TRBJ1-5; D is ambiguous. V was clipped by 6 bases and J by 3 bases, with 9 bases between them. Germline V CDR1 and CDR2: LNHNV, YYDKDF (reference sequence). The CDR3 has 13 residues. CDR3 DNA sequence: TGTGCCACCAGTGGGCAAATCAATCAGCCCCAGCATTTT. It translates to CATSGQINQPQHF.

The sample holds a few counts of this clonotype. The chain employs TRBV2 and TRBJ1-6; 10 positions agree with TRBD1. Trimming removed 4 bases from V and 7 bases from J; junction bases left unmatched: 1. The CDR3 runs to 14 residues. Germline-derived CDR1 and CDR2 are SNHLY and FYNNEI. CDR3 protein: CASSGGQGNSPLHF. CDR3 nucleotide sequence: TGTGCCAGCAGTGGGGGACAGGGGAATTCACCCCTCCACTTT. Based on the CDR3 plus reference TRBV2 and TRBJ1-6, the full variable domain is EPEVTQTPSHQVTQMGQEVILRCVPISNHLYFYWYRQILGQKVEFLVSFYNNEISEKSEIFDDQFSVERPDGSNFTLKIRSTKLEDSAMYFCASSGGQGNSPLHFGNGTRLTVT.

This clonotype was found many times. The chain employs TRBV20-1 and TRBJ1-5, with 8 bases lining up with TRBD1. The CDR3 length is 18 residues. The junction had 13 bases not matched to a gene; V was cut back by 3 bases and J by 0 bases. CDR1 is DFQATT and CDR2 is SNEGSKA in the germline V gene (reference sequence). The CDR3 here is CSASPVRGQPGSNQPQHF. As DNA, the CDR3 is TGCAGTGCTAGTCCCGTCAGGGGGCAACCGGGTAGCAATCAGCCCCAGCATTTT.

This clonotype was recorded at least ten times. V and J are TRBV19 and TRBJ2-2; 11 positions agree with TRBD1. V trimming: 5 bases; J trimming: 5 bases; junction bases outside the gene matches: 10. The CDR3 length is 17 residues. Germline CDR1 and CDR2: LNHDA and SQIVND (reference sequence). The CDR3 reads CASSSLRTGGRTGELFF. CDR3 sequence (DNA): TGTGCCAGTAGTTCTTTGCGGACAGGGGGCCGAACCGGGGAGCTGTTTTTT.

V is TRBV12-3 or TRBV12-4 and J is TRBJ2-7; D is ambiguous. The CDR3 has 15 residues. V dropped 6 bases and J dropped 4 bases, with 19 bases sitting between them. CDR3 bases: TGTGCCAGCAGGCTCGACCCCTCGTCCGTTTACGAGCAGTACTTC. It is translated as CASRLDPSSVYEQYF.

The chain couples TRBV19 to TRBJ2-1; 7 positions agree with TRBD1. Trimming removed 5 bases from V and 12 bases from J; junction bases left unmatched: 13. Germline CDR1 and CDR2: LNHDA and SQIVND (reference sequence). The CDR3 totals 14 residues. In nucleotides, the CDR3 is TGTGCCAGTAGTCCTCCCGGACAGGTGGATGGGCAGTTCTTC. Translated, it gives CASSPPGQVDGQFF. Looking up the rest from reference TRBV19 and TRBJ2-1 gives the full variable domain: DGGITQSPKYLFRKEGQNVTLSCEQNLNHDAMYWYRQDPGQGLRLIYYSQIVNDFQKGDIAEGYSVSREKKESFPLTVTSAQKNPTAFYLCASSPPGQVDGQFFGPGTRLTVL.

V is TRBV24-1 and J is TRBJ2-1; 16 bases map to TRBD2. Trimming at V came to 2 bases and at J to 5 bases, leaving 2 bases not matched to a gene. This CDR3 is built from 17 residues. Germline values: CDR1 KGHDR, CDR2 SFDVKD. In nucleotides, the CDR3 is TGTGCCACCAGTGATTCGGGGACTAGCGGGAGGGACAATGAGCAGTTCTTC. Protein product: CATSDSGTSGRDNEQFF.

CDR3 nucleotide sequence: TGTGCCAGTAGTCTCCCGGGACACGCCTACGAGCAGTACTTC. It is translated as CASSLPGHAYEQYF. This rearrangement joins TRBV19 to TRBJ2-7, with D perhaps matching TRBD1 (6 bases). The germline gives CDR1 LNHDA, CDR2 SQIVND (reference sequence). The CDR3 has 14 amino acids. The V and J ends lost 5 bases and 2 bases respectively, with 13 bases between them.

The chain couples TRBV20-1 to TRBJ2-1, with 9 bases fitting TRBD2. The germline V gene has CDR1 DFQATT and CDR2 SNEGSKA (reference sequence). Trimming at V came to 1 base and at J to 9 bases, leaving 10 bases not matched to a gene. The CDR3 consists of 15 residues. The CDR3 protein is CSARARGGLSGEQFF. The CDR3 DNA follows: TGCAGTGCTAGAGCGCGGGGGGGTCTCTCGGGTGAGCAGTTCTTC.

V and J are TRBV20-1 and TRBJ1-2; D ambiguous. V lost 4 bases to trimming and J lost 8 bases, with 14 bases between them. Germline-derived CDR1 and CDR2 are DFQATT and SNEGSKA (reference sequence). CDR3 length: 12 residues. The chain's CDR3 is CSATPDGYGYTF. Here the CDR3 DNA reads TGCAGTGCTACCCCGGACGGATACGGCTACACCTTC.

Concerning this clonotype: An end of the junction differs from the germline gene, which may be a read error. The V call is TRBV24-1, the J call TRBJ2-7, with 9 nucleotides matching TRBD2. Germline V gives CDR1 KGHDR, CDR2 SFDVKD. This CDR3 spans 15 amino acids. CDR3 sequence (DNA): TGTGCCAGCAGTGACCGCGCGGGAGGGTCCTACGAGCAGTACTTC. Translated, it gives CASSDRAGGSYEQYF.

The chain carries TRBV10-2 and TRBJ1-2; 10 bases match TRBD1. From germline, CDR1 is WSHSY and CDR2 SAAADI. CDR3 length equals 15 residues. J gave up 3 bases and V 8 bases, and 9 bases lay outside the gene matches. CDR3 sequence: CASLGQGDYDYGYTF. Written as DNA, the CDR3 is TGCGCCAGCTTAGGACAGGGGGACTACGACTATGGCTACACCTTC.

This clonotype was observed many times. The chain joins TRBV3-1 to TRBJ2-7, with a possible D match to TRBD2 (6 bases). V gave up 4 bases and J gave up 5 bases, with 24 bases separating them. This CDR3 is 17 amino acids long. Germline assignment: CDR1 LGHDT and CDR2 YNNKEL (reference sequence). For the CDR3, the DNA is TGTGCCAGCAGCCCGGAGCGGTCCGACCGGGAGAGGAACGAGCAGTACTTC. Amino acids: CASSPERSDRERNEQYF.

This clonotype occurred a few times. The chain combines TRBV19 with TRBJ2-2; TRBD1 matches at 11 bases. Per the germline V gene, CDR1 is LNHDA and CDR2 is SQIVND (reference sequence). The V segment lost 10 bases and the J segment 5 bases; nucleotides outside the gene matches: 6. This CDR3 spans 14 amino acids. The CDR3 loop is CATDRGRETGELFF. The CDR3, as DNA: TGTGCCACGGACAGGGGGCGAGAGACCGGGGAGCTGTTTTTT.

The V and J genes are TRBV6-6 and TRBJ2-7; 10 bases are a match to TRBD2. Per the germline V gene, CDR1 is MNHNY and CDR2 is SVGAGI (reference sequence). The CDR3 has 16 amino acids. V dropped 6 bases and J dropped 1; count of bases not matched to a gene: 9. In DNA form, the CDR3 reads TGTGCCAGCAGAACTTCTAGCGGGGGCCGATCCTACGAGCAGTACTTC. Encoded protein: CASRTSSGGRSYEQYF.

A note on this clonotype: The CDR3 does not close with the conserved phenylalanine or tryptophan, likely indicating a read error. The limits of the CDR3 on the DNA are not certain, so only TCRdb's listed CDR3 is given. The CDR3 spells CATSRDTTGVYEQYS. The V gene is TRBV15, the J gene TRBJ2-7; no DNA check was done on the table's D call, TRBD1. The germline gives CDR1 LNHNV, CDR2 YYDKDF (reference sequence). The CDR3 adds up to 15 amino acids, both ends counted.

J is TRBJ2-7 and V is TRBV20-1; D might be TRBD2 (6 bases). CDR1 DFQATT and CDR2 SNEGSKA come from the germline V gene (reference sequence). V gave up 7 bases and J gave up 3 bases, with 19 bases separating them. The CDR3 has 14 residues. CDR3 coding DNA: TGCAGTGGATCCACCGGGACTGGGAACTACGAGCAGTACTTC. Translated, it gives CSGSTGTGNYEQYF.

In its sample, this clonotype was seen once. The chain carries TRBV24-1 and TRBJ1-5; 7 positions agree with TRBD1. Per the germline V gene, CDR1 is KGHDR and CDR2 is SFDVKD. The trim removed 4 bases at V and 4 bases at J, leaving 6 bases unmatched. The length of the CDR3 is 15 residues. The DNA of the CDR3 is TGTGCCACCAGTGACGGGGGACAGCCGAATCAGCCCCAGCATTTT. Residues: CATSDGGQPNQPQHF.